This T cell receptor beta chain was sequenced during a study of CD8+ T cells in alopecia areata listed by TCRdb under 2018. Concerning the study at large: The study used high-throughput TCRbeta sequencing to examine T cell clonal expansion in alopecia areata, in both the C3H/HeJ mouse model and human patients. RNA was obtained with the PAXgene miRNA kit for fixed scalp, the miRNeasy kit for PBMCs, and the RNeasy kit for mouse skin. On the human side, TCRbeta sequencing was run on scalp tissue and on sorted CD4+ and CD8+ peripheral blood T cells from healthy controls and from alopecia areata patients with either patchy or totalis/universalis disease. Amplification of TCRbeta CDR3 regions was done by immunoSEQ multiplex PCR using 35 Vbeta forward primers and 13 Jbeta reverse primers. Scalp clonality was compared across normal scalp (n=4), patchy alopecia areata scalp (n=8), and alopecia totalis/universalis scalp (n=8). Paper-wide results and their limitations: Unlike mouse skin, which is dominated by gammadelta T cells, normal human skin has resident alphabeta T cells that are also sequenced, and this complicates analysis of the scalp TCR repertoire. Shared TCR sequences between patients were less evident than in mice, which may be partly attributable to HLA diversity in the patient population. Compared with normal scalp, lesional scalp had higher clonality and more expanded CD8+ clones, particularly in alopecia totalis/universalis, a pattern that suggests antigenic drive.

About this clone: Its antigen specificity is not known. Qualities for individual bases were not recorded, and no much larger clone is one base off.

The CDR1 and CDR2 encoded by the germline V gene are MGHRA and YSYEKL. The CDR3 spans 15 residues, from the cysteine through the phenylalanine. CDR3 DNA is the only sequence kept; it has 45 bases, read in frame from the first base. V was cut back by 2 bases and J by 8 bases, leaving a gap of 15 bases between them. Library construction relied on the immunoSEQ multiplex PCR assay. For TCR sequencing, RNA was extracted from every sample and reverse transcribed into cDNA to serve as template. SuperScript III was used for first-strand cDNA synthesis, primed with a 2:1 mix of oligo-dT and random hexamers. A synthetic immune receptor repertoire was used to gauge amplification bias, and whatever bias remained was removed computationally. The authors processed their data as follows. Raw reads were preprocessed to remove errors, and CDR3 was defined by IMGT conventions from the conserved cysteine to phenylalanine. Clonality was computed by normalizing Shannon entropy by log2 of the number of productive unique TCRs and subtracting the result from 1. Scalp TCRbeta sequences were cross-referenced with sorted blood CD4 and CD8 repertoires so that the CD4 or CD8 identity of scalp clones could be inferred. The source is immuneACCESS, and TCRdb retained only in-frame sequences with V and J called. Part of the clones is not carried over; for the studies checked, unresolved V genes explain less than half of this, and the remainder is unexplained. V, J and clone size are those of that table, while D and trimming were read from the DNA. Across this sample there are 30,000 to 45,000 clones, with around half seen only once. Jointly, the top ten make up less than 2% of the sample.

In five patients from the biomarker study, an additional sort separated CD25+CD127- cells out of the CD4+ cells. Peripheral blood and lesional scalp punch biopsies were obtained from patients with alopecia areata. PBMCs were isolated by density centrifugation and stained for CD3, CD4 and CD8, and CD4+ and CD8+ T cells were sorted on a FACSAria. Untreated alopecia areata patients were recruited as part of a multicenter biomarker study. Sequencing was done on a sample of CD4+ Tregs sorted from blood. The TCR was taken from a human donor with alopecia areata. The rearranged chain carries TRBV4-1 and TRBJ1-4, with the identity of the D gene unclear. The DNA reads TGCGCCAGCAGCCAAAGGCGGACCCCGGACGAAAAACTGTTTTTT. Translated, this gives CASSQRRTPDEKLFF.